Included here is one T cell receptor beta chain sequence, with context. Its antigen is not identified. This CDR3 is 12 amino acids long. Germline V gives CDR1 SEHNR, CDR2 FQNEAQ (reference sequence). V lost 5 bases and J lost 9, with 14 bases in between. This sample is part of a study of post-analysis software for immune sequencing data. Study information: The disease courses spanned relapsing-remitting, secondary progressive and progressive-relapsing forms of multiple sclerosis.

Unique molecular identifiers had been added to the TCR beta cDNA libraries. Starting from roughly 1 to 10 million T cells, the study yielded hundreds of thousands of cDNA molecules. One entry per CDR3 protein results from TCRdb running MiXCR on the PCR reads. The data contain about 180,000 distinct CDR3 sequences, 30% of them singletons. Study outcomes and limitations: Roughly 5 TRBV segments (TRBV5-6, TRBV5-1 and TRBV20-1 among them) occurred more frequently in patients than in controls. Controls significantly exceeded multiple sclerosis patients in normalized Chao1 diversity. The authors found that F measure strongly co-clustered same-batch samples.

Sequencing used blood. The chain recombines TRBV7-9 with TRBJ2-7; D is ambiguous. This TCR was recovered from a girl aged 5 to 17 with multiple sclerosis. CDR3 DNA: TGTGCCAGCAGCCGATCCTCCGATGTGCAGTACTTC. The encoded protein is CASSRSSDVQYF. Complete variable domain (other parts from reference TRBV7-9 and TRBJ2-7): DTGVSQNPRHKITKRGQNVTFRCDPISEHNRLYWYRQTLGQGPEFLTYFQNEAQLEKSRLLSDRFSAERPKGSFSTLEIQRTEQGDSAMYLCASSRSSDVQYFGPGTRLTVT.